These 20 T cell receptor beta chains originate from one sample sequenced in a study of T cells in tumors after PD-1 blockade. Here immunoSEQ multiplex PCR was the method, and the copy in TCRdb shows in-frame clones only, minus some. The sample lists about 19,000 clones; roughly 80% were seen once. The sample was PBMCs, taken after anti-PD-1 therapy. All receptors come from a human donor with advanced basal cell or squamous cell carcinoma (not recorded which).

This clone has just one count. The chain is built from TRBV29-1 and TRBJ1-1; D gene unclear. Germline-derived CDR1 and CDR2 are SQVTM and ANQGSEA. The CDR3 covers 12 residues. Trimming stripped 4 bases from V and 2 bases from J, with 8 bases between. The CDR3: CSVAAANTEAFF. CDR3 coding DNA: TGCAGCGTTGCTGCAGCTAACACTGAAGCTTTCTTT.

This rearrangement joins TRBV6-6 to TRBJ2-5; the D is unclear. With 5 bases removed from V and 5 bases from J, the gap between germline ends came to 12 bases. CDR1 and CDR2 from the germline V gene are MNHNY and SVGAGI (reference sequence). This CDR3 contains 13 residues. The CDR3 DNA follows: TGTGCCAGCAGTCATGGACCCGGGGAGACCCAGTACTTC. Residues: CASSHGPGETQYF.

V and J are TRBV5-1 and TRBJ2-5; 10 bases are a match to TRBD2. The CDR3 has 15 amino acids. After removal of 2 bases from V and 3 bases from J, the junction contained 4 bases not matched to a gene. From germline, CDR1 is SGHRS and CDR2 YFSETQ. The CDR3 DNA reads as TGCGCCAGCAGCTTCGGTACTAGCGGGGAAGAGACCCAGTACTTC. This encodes CASSFGTSGEETQYF.

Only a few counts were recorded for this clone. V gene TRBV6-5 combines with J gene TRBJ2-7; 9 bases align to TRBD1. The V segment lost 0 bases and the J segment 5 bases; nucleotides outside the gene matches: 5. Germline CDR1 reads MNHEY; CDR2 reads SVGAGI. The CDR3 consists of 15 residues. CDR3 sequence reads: CASSYSWTGVHEQYF. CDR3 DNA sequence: TGTGCCAGCAGTTACTCCTGGACAGGGGTACACGAGCAGTACTTC.

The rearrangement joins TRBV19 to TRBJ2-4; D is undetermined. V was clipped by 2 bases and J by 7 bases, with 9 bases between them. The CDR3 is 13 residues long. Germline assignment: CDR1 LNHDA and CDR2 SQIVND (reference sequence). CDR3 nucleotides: TGTGCCAGTAGTATAACGGGTGGGAACATTCAGTACTTC. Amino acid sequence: CASSITGGNIQYF.

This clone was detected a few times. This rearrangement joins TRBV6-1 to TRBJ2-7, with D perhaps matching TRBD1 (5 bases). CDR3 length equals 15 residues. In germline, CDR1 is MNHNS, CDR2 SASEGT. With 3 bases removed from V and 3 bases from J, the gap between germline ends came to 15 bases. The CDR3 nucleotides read TGTGCCAGCAGTGAGGGGCGTCAGGTTTACTACGAGCAGTACTTC. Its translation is CASSEGRQVYYEQYF.

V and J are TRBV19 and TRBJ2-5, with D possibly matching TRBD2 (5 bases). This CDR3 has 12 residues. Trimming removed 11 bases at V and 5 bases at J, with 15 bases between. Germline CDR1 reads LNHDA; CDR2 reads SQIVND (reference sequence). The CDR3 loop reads CACGLPQETQYF. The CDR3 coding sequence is TGTGCCTGCGGGCTACCTCAGGAGACCCAGTACTTC.

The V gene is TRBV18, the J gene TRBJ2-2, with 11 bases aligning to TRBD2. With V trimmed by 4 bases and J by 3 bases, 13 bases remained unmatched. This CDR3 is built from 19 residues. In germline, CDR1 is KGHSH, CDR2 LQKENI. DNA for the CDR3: TGTGCCAGCTCACTCCTACCCATCCTAGCGGGGGGCGACACCGGGGAGCTGTTTTTT. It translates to CASSLLPILAGGDTGELFF.

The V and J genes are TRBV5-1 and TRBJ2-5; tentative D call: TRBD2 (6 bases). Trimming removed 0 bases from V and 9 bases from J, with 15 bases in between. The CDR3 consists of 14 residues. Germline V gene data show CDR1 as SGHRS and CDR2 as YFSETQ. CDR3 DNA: TGCGCCAGCAGCTTGGAAGGCGGGAAAGTGGCCCAGTACTTC. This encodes CASSLEGGKVAQYF.

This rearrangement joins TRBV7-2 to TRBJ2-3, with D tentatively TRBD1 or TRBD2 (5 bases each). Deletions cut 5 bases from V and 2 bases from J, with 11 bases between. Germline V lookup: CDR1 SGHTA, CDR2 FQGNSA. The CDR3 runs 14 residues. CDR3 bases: TGTGCCAGCAGCAAGGGACCATACACAGATACGCAGTATTTT. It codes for CASSKGPYTDTQYF. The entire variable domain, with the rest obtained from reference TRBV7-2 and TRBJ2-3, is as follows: GAGVSQSPSNKVTEKGKDVELRCDPISGHTALYWYRQSLGQGLEFLIYFQGNSAPDKSGLPSDRFSAERTGGSVSTLTIQRTQQEDSAVYLCASSKGPYTDTQYFGPGTRLTVL.

Here the CDR3 reads CASTRQSSYNSPLHF. The CDR3 nucleotides are TGTGCCAGCACCCGACAAAGCTCCTATAATTCACCCCTCCACTTT. The chain joins TRBV6-5 to TRBJ1-6; D not resolved. The germline V and J ends were trimmed by 7 bases and 0 bases, with 10 bases remaining between them. The CDR3 spans 15 residues. The germline V gene has CDR1 MNHEY and CDR2 SVGAGI.

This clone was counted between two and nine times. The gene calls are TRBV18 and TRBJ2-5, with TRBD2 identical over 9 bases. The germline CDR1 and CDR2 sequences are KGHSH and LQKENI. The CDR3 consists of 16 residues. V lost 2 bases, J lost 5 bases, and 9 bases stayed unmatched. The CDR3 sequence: CASSPEIAGVSETQYF. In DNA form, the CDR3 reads TGTGCCAGCTCACCAGAAATAGCGGGAGTGTCGGAGACCCAGTACTTC.

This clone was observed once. The CDR3 sequence: CASSEYLWGTGNTIYF. The CDR3 DNA reads as TGTGCCAGCAGTGAATATCTGTGGGGTACGGGAAACACCATATATTTT. This chain connects TRBV6-1 to TRBJ1-3; D unclear. The CDR3 length is 16 residues. CDR1 MNHNS and CDR2 SASEGT come from the germline V gene. V shed 2 bases and J shed 4 bases, with 15 bases lying between them.

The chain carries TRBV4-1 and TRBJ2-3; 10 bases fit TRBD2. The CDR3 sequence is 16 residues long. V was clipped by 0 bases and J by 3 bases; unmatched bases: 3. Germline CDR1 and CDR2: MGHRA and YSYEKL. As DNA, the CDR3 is TGCGCCAGCAGCCAAGAGAGCGGGAGGGCAACAGATACGCAGTATTTT. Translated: CASSQESGRATDTQYF.

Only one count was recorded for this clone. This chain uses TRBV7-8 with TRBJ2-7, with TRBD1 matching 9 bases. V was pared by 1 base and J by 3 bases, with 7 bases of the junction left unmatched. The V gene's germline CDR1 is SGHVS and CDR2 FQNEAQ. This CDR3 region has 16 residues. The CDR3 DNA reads TGTGCCAGCAGCTTAGTCTTTGGACAGGGGATCTACGAGCAGTACTTC. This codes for CASSLVFGQGIYEQYF. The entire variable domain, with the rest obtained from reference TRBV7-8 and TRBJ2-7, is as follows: GAGVSQSPRYKVAKRGQDVALRCDPISGHVSLFWYQQALGQGPEFLTYFQNEAQLDKSGLPSDRFFAERPEGSVSTLKIQRTQQEDSAVYLCASSLVFGQGIYEQYFGPGTRLTVT.

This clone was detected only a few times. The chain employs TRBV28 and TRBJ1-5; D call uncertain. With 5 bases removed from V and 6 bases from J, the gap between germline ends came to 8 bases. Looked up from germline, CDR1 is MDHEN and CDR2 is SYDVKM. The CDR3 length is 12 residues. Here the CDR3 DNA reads TGTGCCAGCAGTCGTAGGCTTCAGCCCCAGCATTTT. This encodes CASSRRLQPQHF.

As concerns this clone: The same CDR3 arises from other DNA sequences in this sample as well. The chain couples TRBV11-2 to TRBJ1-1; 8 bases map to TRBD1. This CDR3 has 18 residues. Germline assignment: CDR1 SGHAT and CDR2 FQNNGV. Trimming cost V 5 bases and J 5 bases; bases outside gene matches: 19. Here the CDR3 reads CASSGRWGTGPLRTEAFF. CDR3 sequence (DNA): TGTGCCAGCAGCGGGAGGTGGGGGACAGGTCCCTTGAGAACTGAAGCTTTCTTT.

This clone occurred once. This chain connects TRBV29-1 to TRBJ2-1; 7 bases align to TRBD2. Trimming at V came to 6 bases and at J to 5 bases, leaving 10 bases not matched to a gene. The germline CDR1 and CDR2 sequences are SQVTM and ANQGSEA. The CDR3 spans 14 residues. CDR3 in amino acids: CSVDPPSGDNEQFF. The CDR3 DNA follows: TGCAGCGTCGACCCGCCTAGCGGCGACAATGAGCAGTTCTTC.

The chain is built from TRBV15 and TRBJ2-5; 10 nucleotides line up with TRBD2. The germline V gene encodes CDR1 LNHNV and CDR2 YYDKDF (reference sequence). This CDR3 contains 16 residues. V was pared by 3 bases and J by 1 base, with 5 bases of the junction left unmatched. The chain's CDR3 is CATSRSLAGVQETQYF. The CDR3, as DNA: TGTGCCACCAGCAGGTCCCTAGCGGGAGTCCAAGAGACCCAGTACTTC. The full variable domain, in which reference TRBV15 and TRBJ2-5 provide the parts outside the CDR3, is DAMVIQNPRYQVTQFGKPVTLSCSQTLNHNVMYWYQQKSSQAPKLLFHYYDKDFNNEADTPDNFQSRRPNTSFCFLDIRSPGLGDTAMYLCATSRSLAGVQETQYFGPGTRLLVL.

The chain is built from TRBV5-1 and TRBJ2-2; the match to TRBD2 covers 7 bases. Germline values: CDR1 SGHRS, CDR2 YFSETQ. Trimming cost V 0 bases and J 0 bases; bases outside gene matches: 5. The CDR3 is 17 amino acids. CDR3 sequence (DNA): TGCGCCAGCAGCTTGGAGCCTAGCGGACCGAACACCGGGGAGCTGTTTTTT. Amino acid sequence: CASSLEPSGPNTGELFF.